Listed here are 14 T cell receptor beta chains from one sample, sequenced in a study of regulatory T cells in long-lasting Graves disease. In building TCR beta libraries, iRepertoire HTBI primers were used together with Arm-PCR of CDR3 regions. TCRdb reprocessed the multiplex PCR reads via MiXCR and lists one record per CDR3 protein. The table lists 650,000 to 700,000 distinct CDR3 sequences, 25% to 35% of them singletons. Time point defined: persistent/refractory GD, antithyroid drugs over 5 years with positive TRAb. From RNA extracted from PBMCs, the TCR library was made. Here the sequenced sample was peripheral blood mononuclear cells (PBMCs), taken when the disease was refractory, from a patient treated with antithyroid drugs. These receptors were taken from a female donor with Graves disease.

The chain recombines TRBV19 with TRBJ2-7; 7 positions agree with TRBD1. The CDR3 consists of 13 residues. Germline V gene sequence: CDR1 LNHDA, CDR2 SQIVND (reference sequence). The junction had 6 bases not matched to a gene; V was cut back by 5 bases and J by 5 bases. The DNA of the CDR3 is TGTGCCAGTAGTGCGACAGGGAGCCACGAGCAGTACTTC. Amino acids: CASSATGSHEQYF.

This clonotype was seen ten or more times. The rearrangement uses TRBV12-5 and TRBJ2-7, with D unresolved. The V end was cut by 0 bases, the J end by 5 bases, with 17 bases between. Germline V lookup: CDR1 LGHNT, CDR2 FRNRAP. The length of the CDR3 is 16 residues. CDR3 DNA sequence: TGTGCTAGTGGTTTGGTACCGAGCGCCTCCCCCAACGAGCAGTACTTC. Its translation: CASGLVPSASPNEQYF.

The chain recombines TRBV3-1 with TRBJ2-7; TRBD1 matches at 8 bases. Per the germline V gene, CDR1 is LGHDT and CDR2 is YNNKEL (reference sequence). This CDR3 region has 13 residues. Germline trimming cut 1 base from V and 7 bases from J; bases unmatched to any gene: 3. CDR3 amino acids: CASSQGTGREQYF. CDR3 nucleotide sequence: TGTGCCAGCAGCCAAGGGACAGGGAGGGAGCAGTACTTC.

The chain has TRBV28 and TRBJ2-7; no definite D call. This CDR3 spans 11 amino acids. V was shortened by 9 bases and J by 1 base, with 7 bases between the two germline ends. From germline, CDR1 is MDHEN and CDR2 SYDVKM. The CDR3 sequence: CASKASYEQYF. CDR3 DNA sequence: TGTGCCAGTAAGGCTTCCTACGAGCAGTACTTC.

The chain links TRBV18 to TRBJ2-6; the D is unclear. V gave up 0 bases and J gave up 0 bases, with 6 bases separating them. CDR3 length equals 16 residues. Germline loops: CDR1 KGHSH, CDR2 LQKENI. For the CDR3, the DNA is TGTGCCAGCTCACCACCGCAAAGCTCTGGGGCCAACGTCCTGACTTTC. This sequence encodes CASSPPQSSGANVLTF.

This clonotype was seen a handful of times. The chain is built from TRBV11-2 and TRBJ2-7; D may be TRBD1 or TRBD2 (6 bases each). The CDR3 has 14 residues. Trimming shortened V by 1 base and J by 3 bases, and 10 bases separated the two germline ends. From germline, CDR1 is SGHAT and CDR2 FQNNGV. DNA for the CDR3: TGTGCCAGCAGCTTAGGGGGGGCCGGCTACGAGCAGTACTTC. Residues: CASSLGGAGYEQYF.

The rearrangement joins TRBV3-1 to TRBJ1-4; possibly TRBD1 for D (6 bases). The CDR3 has 15 amino acids. Germline CDR1 LGHDT, CDR2 YNNKEL (reference sequence). V lost 1 base and J 7 bases, leaving 13 bases between the germline ends. The CDR3 DNA reads as TGTGCCAGCAGCCAAGGGACAGTTCGAGCTGAAAAACTGTTTTTT. It encodes CASSQGTVRAEKLFF.

This chain connects TRBV6-1 to TRBJ1-3, with D hard to call. The V gene lost 1 base and the J gene lost 0 bases, with 10 bases spanning the gap. This CDR3 is 16 amino acids long. CDR1 is MNHNS and CDR2 is SASEGT in the germline V gene. For the CDR3, the DNA is TGTGCCAGCAGTGAAGAGTGGGGAAGCTCTGGAAACACCATATATTTT. Amino acids: CASSEEWGSSGNTIYF.

This clonotype was found a few times. The chain carries TRBV11-2 and TRBJ2-7, with 11 positions matching TRBD2. The CDR3 totals 18 residues. Germline CDR1 SGHAT, CDR2 FQNNGV. Trimming removed 1 base from V and 3 bases from J; junction bases left unmatched: 11. CDR3 in amino acids: CASSLGSETSGNGYEQYF. CDR3 in DNA: TGTGCCAGCAGCTTAGGTTCAGAGACTAGCGGGAACGGCTACGAGCAGTACTTC.

The gene calls are TRBV6-2 or TRBV6-3 and TRBJ1-1; D might be TRBD1 (5 bases). V was pared by 6 bases and J by 4 bases, with 18 bases between. CDR1 and CDR2 (germline): MNHEY, SVGEGT. The CDR3 extends over 15 amino acids. The CDR3 nucleotides are TGTGCCAGCAGAGACACCCCAGGGTTGGGCACTGAAGCTTTCTTT. Amino acid sequence: CASRDTPGLGTEAFF.

Remarks on this clonotype: An end of the junction differs from the germline gene, which may be a read error. The J gene is TRBJ1-2, the V gene TRBV11-2; maybe TRBD1 (5 bases). The CDR3 runs to 12 residues. Germline CDR1 and CDR2: SGHAT and FQNNGV. The CDR3 reads CASSSRVYGCTF. CDR3 in DNA: TGTGCCAGCAGCTCCAGGGTCTATGGCTGCACCTTC. Combining the CDR3 with reference TRBV11-2 and TRBJ1-2 gives the whole variable domain EAGVAQSPRYKIIEKRQSVAFWCNPISGHATLYWYQQILGQGPKLLIQFQNNGVVDDSQLPKDRFSAERLKGVDSTLKIQPAKLEDSAVYLCASSSRVYGCTFGSGTRLTVV.

The chain couples TRBV19 to TRBJ1-1; tentatively, D is TRBD1 (5 bases). Trimming shortened V by 2 bases and J by 8 bases, and 15 bases separated the two germline ends. CDR3 length: 14 residues. CDR1 and CDR2 from the germline V gene are LNHDA and SQIVND (reference sequence). CDR3 protein: CASSIKGRQNEAFF. Here the CDR3 DNA reads TGTGCCAGTAGTATAAAGGGGAGGCAGAACGAAGCTTTCTTT.

This clonotype was seen a few times. The chain recombines TRBV5-8 with TRBJ1-5, with D unclear. Looked up from germline, CDR1 is SGHTS and CDR2 is YDEGEE. V lost 0 bases and J 0 bases, leaving 13 bases between the germline ends. The CDR3 has 17 residues. DNA of the CDR3: TGTGCCAGCAGCTTGGGACCCGGAGGGTATAGCAATCAGCCCCAGCATTTT. Protein: CASSLGPGGYSNQPQHF.

This clonotype was recorded many times. The V gene is TRBV2, the J gene TRBJ1-5; the match to TRBD1 covers 10 bases. CDR3 length: 15 residues. Per germline, CDR1 SNHLY and CDR2 FYNNEI. The junction had 4 bases not matched to a gene; V was cut back by 7 bases and J by 1 base. The CDR3 nucleotides read TGTGCCAGCACCCGGGACAGGGGAAGCAATCAGCCCCAGCATTTT. This sequence encodes CASTRDRGSNQPQHF.